This T cell receptor (beta chain) was identified in a study of blood T cell repertoires in COVID-19. Study-wide background: T cells, B-cell-depleted T cells, or PBMCs provided the cDNA or gDNA that served as material.

V was shortened by 2 bases and J by 6 bases, with 8 bases between the two germline ends. The germline V gene encodes CDR1 MNHEY and CDR2 SMNVEV (reference sequence). The CDR3 has 12 amino acids. Here immunoSEQ multiplex PCR was the method, and the copy in TCRdb shows in-frame clones only, minus some. This sample has 150,000 to 200,000 clones, with around 89% found just once. The clonotype originates from a man between 18 and 29 years old who had recovered from COVID-19. The sample was peripheral blood. The V gene is TRBV27, the J gene TRBJ2-7; D is possibly TRBD1 (5 bases). The CDR3 bases are TGTGCCAGCAGTTTAACTGGGGCCGAGCAGTACTTC. Protein product: CASSLTGAEQYF.